This is a list of T cell receptor beta chains from one sample in a study of OX40 agonist ivuxolimab in advanced cancers. The method was immunoSEQ multiplex PCR; TCRdb's version includes in-frame clones alone and lacks a portion of them. The sample records some 90,000 clones, around 87% being singletons. The sample in question was CD4+ or CD8+ T cells sorted from blood, obtained in a trial of the OX40 agonist ivuxolimab. These receptors all stem from an adult with an advanced solid tumor such as melanoma, head and neck, liver or kidney cancer. Both conserved end residues are part of each CDR3. The D gene is left open where the match is weak. Clone size is stated in some rows and not others, as once, few, many or a class when expanded.

CDR3nt	CDR3aa	v_gene	d_gene	abundance	j_gene
TGTGCCAGCACCAATGAGATGAACACTGAAGCTTTCTTT	CASTNEMNTEAFF	TRBV9	NA	NA	TRBJ1-1
TGTGCCACCAGCGGTCTTCCGAACACTGAAGCTTTCTTT	CATSGLPNTEAFF	TRBV15	NA	NA	TRBJ1-1
TGTGCCAGCAGTAAACCGGGGGTGGCTGAAGCTTTCTTT	CASSKPGVAEAFF	TRBV6-5	NA	NA	TRBJ1-1
TGTGCCAGCAGCCAAGATTCTGGCAGATTCCAAGAGACCCAGTACTTC	CASSQDSGRFQETQYF	TRBV14	NA	NA	TRBJ2-5
TGCGCCAGCAGAGCTACGTACCAAGAGACCCAGTACTTC	CASRATYQETQYF	TRBV5-1	NA	NA	TRBJ2-5
TGCGCCAGCAACGTCGAGGGGGCGGTTGGGGAGCTGTTTTTT	CASNVEGAVGELFF	TRBV5-1	TRBD1	NA	TRBJ2-2
TGTGCCAGCAGTGTCGGCAGGGAGGGCGAAGGTTACCGGCAGCCCCAGCATTTT	CASSVGREGEGYRQPQHF	TRBV6-1	NA	NA	TRBJ1-5
TGCGCCAGCAGCCAGCTGGGGCAGGGCGGCTACACCTTC	CASSQLGQGGYTF	TRBV5-1	NA	NA	TRBJ1-2
TGTGCCAGTAAGCGGGGACAGGGATCCTACAATGAGCAGTTCTTC	CASKRGQGSYNEQFF	TRBV19	TRBD1	NA	TRBJ2-1
TGTGCCAGCAGTGATTTTGTAGGAGCTTTCTTT	CASSDFVGAFF	TRBV6-1	NA	once	TRBJ1-1
TGTGCTAGCAGCTTAGTTGGGGACGGAGTCAACTATGGCTACACCTTC	CASSLVGDGVNYGYTF	TRBV7-7	NA	few	TRBJ1-2
TGTGCCAGCAGCCCCGACAGGGGCCCCGGGGGGTGGCAGTACTTC	CASSPDRGPGGWQYF	TRBV27	NA	NA	TRBJ2-7
TGTGCCAGCAGTTTATCGTTCCAGGGACCCTACAATGAGCAGTTCTTC	CASSLSFQGPYNEQFF	TRBV27	NA	once	TRBJ2-1
TGTGCCTGGAAGGACAGGGCAGGAGCTTTCTTT	CAWKDRAGAFF	TRBV30	TRBD1	few	TRBJ1-1
TGTGCCAGTAGTCCCCACCCGACCGAAGATAGCAATCAGCCCCAGCATTTT	CASSPHPTEDSNQPQHF	TRBV19	NA	NA	TRBJ1-5
TGTGCCAGTAGCAGACAGATCTCAGGGACCCAGTACTTC	CASSRQISGTQYF	TRBV19	NA	NA	TRBJ2-5
TGTGCCAGCAGCCCCGAGGAGGGGGCGCGGCTAATGAACACTGAAGCTTTCTTT	CASSPEEGARLMNTEAFF	TRBV7-8	TRBD1	NA	TRBJ1-1